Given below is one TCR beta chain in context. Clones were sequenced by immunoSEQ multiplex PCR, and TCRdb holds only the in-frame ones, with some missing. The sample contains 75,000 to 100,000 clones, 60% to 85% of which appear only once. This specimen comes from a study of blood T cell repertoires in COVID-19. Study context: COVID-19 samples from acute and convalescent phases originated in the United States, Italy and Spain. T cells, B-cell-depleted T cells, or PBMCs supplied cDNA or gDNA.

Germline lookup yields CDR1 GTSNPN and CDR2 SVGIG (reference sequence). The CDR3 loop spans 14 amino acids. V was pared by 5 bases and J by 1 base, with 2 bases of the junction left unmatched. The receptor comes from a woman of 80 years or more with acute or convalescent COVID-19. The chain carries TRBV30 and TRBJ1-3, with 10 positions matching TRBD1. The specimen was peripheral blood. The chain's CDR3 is CAWRQGASGNTIYF. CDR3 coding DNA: TGTGCCTGGCGACAGGGGGCTTCTGGAAACACCATATATTTT. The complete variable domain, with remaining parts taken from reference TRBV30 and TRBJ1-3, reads SQTIHQWPATLVQPVGSPLSLECTVEGTSNPNLYWYRQAAGRGLQLLFYSVGIGQISSEVPQNLSASRPQDRQFILSSKKLLLSDSGFYLCAWRQGASGNTIYFGEGSWLTVV.